The clone carrying this TCR beta chain occurred a few times. No antigen is known for it. The record originates from a study of response to subunit inactivated influenza vaccine. Study results and caveats: Only a handful of new T cells, the authors suggested, are recruited with each seasonal influenza vaccination.

Germline CDR1 MNHEY, CDR2 SVGEGT. Trimming left V 6 bases short and J 10 bases short, with 28 bases between. The CDR3 is made up of 17 amino acids. TCRdb passed the RT-PCR reads through MiXCR, listing each CDR3 protein once. The sample shows around 520,000 distinct CDR3 sequences, roughly 12% of them seen only once. J is TRBJ2-1 and V is TRBV6-2 or TRBV6-3; tentative D call: TRBD2 (6 bases). This TCR derives from a man aged 50 to 60 who received an inactivated influenza vaccine. Sample: PBMCs from blood, taken on the day of vaccination. Here the CDR3 reads CASSPKDAVRIGGEQFF. As DNA, the CDR3 is TGTGCCAGCAGCCCTAAGGATGCGGTCAGAATAGGAGGGGAGCAGTTCTTC.